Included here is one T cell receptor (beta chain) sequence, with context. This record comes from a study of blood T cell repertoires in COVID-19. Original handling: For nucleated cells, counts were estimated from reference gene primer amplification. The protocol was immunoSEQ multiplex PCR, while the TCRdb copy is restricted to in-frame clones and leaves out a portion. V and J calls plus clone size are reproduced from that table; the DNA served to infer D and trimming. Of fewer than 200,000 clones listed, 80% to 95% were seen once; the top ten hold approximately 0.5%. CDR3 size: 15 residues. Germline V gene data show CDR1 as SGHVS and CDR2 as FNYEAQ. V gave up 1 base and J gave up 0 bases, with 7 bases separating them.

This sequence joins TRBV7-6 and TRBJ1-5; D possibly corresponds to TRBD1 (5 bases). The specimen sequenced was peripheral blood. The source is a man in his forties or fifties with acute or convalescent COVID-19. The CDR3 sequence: CASSLGGLSNQPQHF. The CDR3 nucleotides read TGTGCCAGCAGCTTAGGGGGACTTAGCAATCAGCCCCAGCATTTT.